This TCR beta chain was obtained from a study of blood T cell repertoires in COVID-19. CDR1 and CDR2 from the germline V gene are MGHRA and YSYEKL. J lost 4 bases, V lost 4 bases, and 8 bases had no gene match. This CDR3 region has 17 residues. Method: immunoSEQ multiplex PCR; TCRdb's copy keeps in-frame clones and lacks some. The sample includes tens of thousands of clones, around 73% of them seen just once. This receptor was obtained from a man older than 75 with active or convalescent COVID-19. The V call is TRBV4-1, the J call TRBJ2-7; the match to TRBD2 covers 15 bases. The source material was peripheral blood. CDR3: CASSPGTSGGLRYEQYF. The CDR3, as DNA: TGCGCCAGCAGCCCCGGGACTAGCGGGGGGCTCAGGTACGAGCAGTACTTC.